Below, one T cell receptor beta chain is given with its context. Enrolment of Seattle patients took place during active infection, and they were followed longitudinally. This entry is derived from a study of blood T cell repertoires in COVID-19. Study in general: Samples of COVID-19 (acute and convalescent) were obtained from the United States, Italy and Spain.

The assay was immunoSEQ multiplex PCR, and TCRdb's table has in-frame clones only and misses some. The sample includes about 180,000 clones, more than 75% of them seen just once. The receptor was isolated from a woman aged 70-85 years with COVID-19, enrolled during active disease. Sequencing was carried out using peripheral blood.

The CDR3 sequence is CASSLVWDRAYNEQFF. In nucleotides, the CDR3 is TGTGCCAGCAGCTTAGTTTGGGACAGGGCTTACAATGAGCAGTTCTTC. The chain uses TRBV7-2 and TRBJ2-1, with 9 bases lining up with TRBD1. Germline V gives CDR1 SGHTA, CDR2 FQGNSA. This CDR3 is built from 16 residues. The junction had 5 bases not matched to a gene; V was cut back by 1 base and J by 4 bases.